This TCR beta chain was obtained from a study of T cells in Graves' hyperthyroidism and ophthalmopathy. This CDR3 comprises 13 residues. The germline V gene has CDR1 LNHDA and CDR2 SQIVND (reference sequence). The V end was cut by 6 bases, the J end by 5 bases, with 10 bases between. Patients aged 18 to 65 with hyperthyroidism were newly diagnosed, with duration under 2 months. Reasons for excluding patients were uncontrolled infection, other autoimmune disease, pregnancy or lactation. Authors of the study amplified TCR beta CDR3 regions from RNA transcripts. Researchers ran a first-round RT-PCR on the TCR CDR3 using the HTBI primer set. TCRdb re-called the multiplex PCR reads through MiXCR, storing one row per CDR3 protein. The sample has under 350,000 distinct CDR3 sequences, roughly 18% seen once.

This rearrangement joins TRBV19 to TRBJ2-2, with unresolved D. The sample comprised blood. The TCR comes from a woman aged 50 to 60 with Graves' hyperthyroidism. CDR3 region: CASRPPVTGELFF. The CDR3 DNA is TGTGCCAGTAGACCACCTGTGACCGGGGAGCTGTTTTTT.